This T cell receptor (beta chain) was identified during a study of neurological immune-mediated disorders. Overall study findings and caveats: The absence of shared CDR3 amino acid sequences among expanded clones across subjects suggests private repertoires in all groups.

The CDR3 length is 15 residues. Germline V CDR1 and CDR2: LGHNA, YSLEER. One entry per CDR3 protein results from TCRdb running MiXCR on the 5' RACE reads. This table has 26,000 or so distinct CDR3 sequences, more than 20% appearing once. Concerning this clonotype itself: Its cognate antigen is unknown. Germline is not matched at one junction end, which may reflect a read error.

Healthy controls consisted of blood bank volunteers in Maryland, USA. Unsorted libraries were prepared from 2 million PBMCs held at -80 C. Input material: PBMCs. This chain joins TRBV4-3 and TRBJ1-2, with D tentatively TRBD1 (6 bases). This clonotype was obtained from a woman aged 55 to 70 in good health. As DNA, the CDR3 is TGCGCCAGAAGCCAAGATTTCCAGGGGTTTAGGGGCTACACCTTC. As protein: CARSQDFQGFRGYTF.